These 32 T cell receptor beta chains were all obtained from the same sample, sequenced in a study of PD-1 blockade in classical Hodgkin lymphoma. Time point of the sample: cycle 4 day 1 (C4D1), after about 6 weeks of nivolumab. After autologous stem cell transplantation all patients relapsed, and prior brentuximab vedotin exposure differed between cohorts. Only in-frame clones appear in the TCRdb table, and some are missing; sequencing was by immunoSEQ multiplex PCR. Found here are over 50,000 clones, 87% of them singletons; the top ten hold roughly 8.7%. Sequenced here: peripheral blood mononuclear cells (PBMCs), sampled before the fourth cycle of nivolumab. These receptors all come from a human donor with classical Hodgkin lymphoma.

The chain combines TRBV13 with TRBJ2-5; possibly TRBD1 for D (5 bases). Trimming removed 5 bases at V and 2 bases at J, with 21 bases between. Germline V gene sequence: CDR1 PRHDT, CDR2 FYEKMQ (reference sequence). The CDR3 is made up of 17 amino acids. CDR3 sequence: CASSGALSDLGQETQYF. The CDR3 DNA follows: TGTGCCAGCAGCGGGGCCCTCTCTGACCTGGGGCAAGAGACCCAGTACTTC.

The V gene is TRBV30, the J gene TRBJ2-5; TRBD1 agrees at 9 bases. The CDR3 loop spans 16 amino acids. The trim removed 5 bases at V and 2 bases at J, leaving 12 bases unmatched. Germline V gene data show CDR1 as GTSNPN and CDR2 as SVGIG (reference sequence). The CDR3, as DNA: TGTGCCTGGTCCCGCCGGGACAGGGATTGGCAAGAGACCCAGTACTTC. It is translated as CAWSRRDRDWQETQYF.

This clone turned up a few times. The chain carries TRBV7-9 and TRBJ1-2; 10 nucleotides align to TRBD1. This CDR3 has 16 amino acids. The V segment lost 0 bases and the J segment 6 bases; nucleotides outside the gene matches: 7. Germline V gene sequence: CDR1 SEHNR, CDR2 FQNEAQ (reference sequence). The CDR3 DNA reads TGTGCCAGCAGCTTAGCCGGGAGACAGGGGGCTGATGGCTACACCTTC. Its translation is CASSLAGRQGADGYTF.

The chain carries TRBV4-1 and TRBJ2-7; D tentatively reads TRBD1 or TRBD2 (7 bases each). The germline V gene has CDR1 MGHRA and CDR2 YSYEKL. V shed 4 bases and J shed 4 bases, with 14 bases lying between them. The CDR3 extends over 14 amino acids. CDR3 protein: CASSLRGGLYEQYF. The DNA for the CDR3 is TGCGCCAGCAGCCTCAGGGGGGGATTATACGAGCAGTACTTC.

DNA of the CDR3: TGCGCCAGCGCCAAGCCCGACAGGGTCCACGAGCAGTACTTC. Residues: CASAKPDRVHEQYF. The chain carries TRBV5-1 and TRBJ2-7, with 7 bases lining up with TRBD1. Germline V gene data show CDR1 as SGHRS and CDR2 as YFSETQ. Trimming cost V 7 bases and J 5 bases; bases outside gene matches: 12. The length of the CDR3 is 14 residues. Using reference TRBV5-1 and TRBJ2-7 for the parts outside the CDR3, the full variable domain is KAGVTQTPRYLIKTRGQQVTLSCSPISGHRSVSWYQQTPGQGLQFLFEYFSETQRNKGNFPGRFSGRQFSNSRSEMNVSTLELGDSALYLCASAKPDRVHEQYFGPGTRLTVT.

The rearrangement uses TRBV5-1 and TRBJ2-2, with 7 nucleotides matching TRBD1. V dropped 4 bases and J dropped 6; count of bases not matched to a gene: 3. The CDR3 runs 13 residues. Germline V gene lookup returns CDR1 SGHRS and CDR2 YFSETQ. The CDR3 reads CASSLTGAGELFF. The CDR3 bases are TGCGCCAGCAGCCTAACAGGGGCCGGGGAGCTGTTTTTT. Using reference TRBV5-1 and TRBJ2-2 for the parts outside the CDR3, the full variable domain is KAGVTQTPRYLIKTRGQQVTLSCSPISGHRSVSWYQQTPGQGLQFLFEYFSETQRNKGNFPGRFSGRQFSNSRSEMNVSTLELGDSALYLCASSLTGAGELFFGEGSRLTVL.

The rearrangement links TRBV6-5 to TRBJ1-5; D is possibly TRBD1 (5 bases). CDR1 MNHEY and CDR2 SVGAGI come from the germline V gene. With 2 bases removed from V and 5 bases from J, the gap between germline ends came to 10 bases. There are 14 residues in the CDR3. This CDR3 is CASSYRQGYQPQHF. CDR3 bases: TGTGCCAGCAGTTACCGCCAGGGATATCAGCCCCAGCATTTT.

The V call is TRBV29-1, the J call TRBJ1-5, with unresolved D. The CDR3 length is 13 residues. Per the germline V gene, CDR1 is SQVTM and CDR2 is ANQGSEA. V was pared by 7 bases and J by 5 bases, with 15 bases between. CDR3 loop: CSAVTGIDQPQHF. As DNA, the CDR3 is TGCAGCGCCGTGACCGGGATTGATCAGCCCCAGCATTTT.

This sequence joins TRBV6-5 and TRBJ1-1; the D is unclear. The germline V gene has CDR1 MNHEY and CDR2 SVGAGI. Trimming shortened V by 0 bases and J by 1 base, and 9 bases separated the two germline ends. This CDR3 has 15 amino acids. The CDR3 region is CASSYSAKGNTEAFF. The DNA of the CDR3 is TGTGCCAGCAGTTACTCTGCAAAGGGGAACACTGAAGCTTTCTTT.

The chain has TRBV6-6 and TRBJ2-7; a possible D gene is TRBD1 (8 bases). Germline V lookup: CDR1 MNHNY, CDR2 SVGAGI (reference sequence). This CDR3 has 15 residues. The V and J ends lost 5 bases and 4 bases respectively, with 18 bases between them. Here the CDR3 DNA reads TGTGCCAGCAGTACCTCAGGGGGCGGGGGATACGAGCAGTACTTC. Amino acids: CASSTSGGGGYEQYF.

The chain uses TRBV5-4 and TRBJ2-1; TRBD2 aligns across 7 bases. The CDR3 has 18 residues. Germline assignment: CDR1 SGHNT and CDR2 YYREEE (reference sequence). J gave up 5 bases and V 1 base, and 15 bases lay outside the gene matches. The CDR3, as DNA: TGTGCCAGCAGCTTGACACTGGGGCCGGGACTACGAAACAATGAGCAGTTCTTC. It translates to CASSLTLGPGLRNNEQFF.

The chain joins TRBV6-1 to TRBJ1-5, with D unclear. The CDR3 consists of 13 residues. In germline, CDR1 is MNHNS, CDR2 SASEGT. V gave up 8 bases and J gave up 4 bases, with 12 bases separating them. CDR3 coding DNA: TGTGCCAGCTCTTCACAGATTAATCAGCCCCAGCATTTT. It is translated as CASSSQINQPQHF.

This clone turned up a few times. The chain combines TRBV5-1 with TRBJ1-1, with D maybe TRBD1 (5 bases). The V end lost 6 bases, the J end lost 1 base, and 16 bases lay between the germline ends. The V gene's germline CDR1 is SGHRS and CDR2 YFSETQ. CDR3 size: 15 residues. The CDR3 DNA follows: TGCGCCAGCAAAGACGGGGACCCTCGGAACACTGAAGCTTTCTTT. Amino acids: CASKDGDPRNTEAFF.

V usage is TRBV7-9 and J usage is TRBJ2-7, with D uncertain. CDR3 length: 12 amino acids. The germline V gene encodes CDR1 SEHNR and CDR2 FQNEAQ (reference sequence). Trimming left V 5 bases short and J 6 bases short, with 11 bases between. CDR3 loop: CASSPIGPEQYF. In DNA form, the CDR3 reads TGTGCCAGCAGCCCCATCGGACCCGAGCAGTACTTC.

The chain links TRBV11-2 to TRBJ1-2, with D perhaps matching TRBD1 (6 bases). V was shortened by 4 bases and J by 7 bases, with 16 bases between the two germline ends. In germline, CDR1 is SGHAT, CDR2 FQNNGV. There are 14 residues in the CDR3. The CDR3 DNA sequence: TGTGCCAGCAGCTCCTCCCCCAGGGGAGTTGGCTACACCTTC. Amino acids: CASSSSPRGVGYTF.

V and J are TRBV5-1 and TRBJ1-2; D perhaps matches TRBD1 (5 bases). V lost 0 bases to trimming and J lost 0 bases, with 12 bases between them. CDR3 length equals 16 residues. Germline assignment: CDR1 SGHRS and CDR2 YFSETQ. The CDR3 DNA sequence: TGCGCCAGCAGCTTGGGGGCAGGGCAAACTAACTATGGCTACACCTTC. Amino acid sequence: CASSLGAGQTNYGYTF.

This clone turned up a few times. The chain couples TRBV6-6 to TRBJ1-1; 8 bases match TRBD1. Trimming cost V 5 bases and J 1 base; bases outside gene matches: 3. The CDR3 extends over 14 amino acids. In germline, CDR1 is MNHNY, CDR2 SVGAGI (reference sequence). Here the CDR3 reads CASSQGAPNTEAFF. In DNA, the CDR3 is TGTGCCAGCAGTCAGGGGGCTCCGAACACTGAAGCTTTCTTT.

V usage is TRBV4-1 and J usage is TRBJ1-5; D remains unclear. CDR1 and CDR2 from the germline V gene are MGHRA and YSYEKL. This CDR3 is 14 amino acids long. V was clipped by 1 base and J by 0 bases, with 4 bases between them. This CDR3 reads CASSQVGSNQPQHF. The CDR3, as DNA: TGCGCCAGCAGCCAAGTAGGTAGCAATCAGCCCCAGCATTTT.

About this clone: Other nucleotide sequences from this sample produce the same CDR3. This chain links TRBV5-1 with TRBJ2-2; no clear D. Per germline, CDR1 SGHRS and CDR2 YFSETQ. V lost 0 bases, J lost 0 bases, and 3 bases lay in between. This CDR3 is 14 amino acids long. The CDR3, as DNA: TGCGCCAGCAGCTTGGGGGCGAACACCGGGGAGCTGTTTTTT. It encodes CASSLGANTGELFF.

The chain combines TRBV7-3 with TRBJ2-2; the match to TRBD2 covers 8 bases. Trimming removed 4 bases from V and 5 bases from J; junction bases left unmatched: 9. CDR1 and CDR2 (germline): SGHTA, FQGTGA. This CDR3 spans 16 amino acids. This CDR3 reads CASSSPAGGLTGELFF. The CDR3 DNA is TGTGCCAGCAGCTCCCCGGCGGGGGGCTTGACCGGGGAGCTGTTTTTT.

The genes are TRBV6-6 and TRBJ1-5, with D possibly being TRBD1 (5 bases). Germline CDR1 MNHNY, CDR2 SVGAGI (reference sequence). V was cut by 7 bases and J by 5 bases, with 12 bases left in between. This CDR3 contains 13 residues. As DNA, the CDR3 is TGTGCCAGCACCGGGGAGGGGTATCAGCCCCAGCATTTT. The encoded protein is CASTGEGYQPQHF.

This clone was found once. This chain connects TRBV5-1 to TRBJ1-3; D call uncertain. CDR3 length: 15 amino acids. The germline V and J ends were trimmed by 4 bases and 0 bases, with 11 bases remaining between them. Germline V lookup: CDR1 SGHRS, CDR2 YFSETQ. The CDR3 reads CASSADGNSGNTIYF. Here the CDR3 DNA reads TGCGCCAGCAGCGCTGACGGAAACTCTGGAAACACCATATATTTT.

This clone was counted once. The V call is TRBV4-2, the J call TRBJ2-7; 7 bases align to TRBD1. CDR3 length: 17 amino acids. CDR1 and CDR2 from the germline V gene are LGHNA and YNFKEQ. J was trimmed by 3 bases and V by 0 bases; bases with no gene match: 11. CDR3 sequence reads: CASSQEWDLAGGYEQYF. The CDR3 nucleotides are TGTGCCAGCAGCCAAGAATGGGATCTGGCAGGGGGCTACGAGCAGTACTTC.

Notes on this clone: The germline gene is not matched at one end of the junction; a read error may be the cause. DNA of the CDR3: TGCGCCAGCAGTGATGGAGGTGGCTGCACCTTC. Translated, it gives CASSDGGGCTF. The genes are TRBV10-2 and TRBJ1-2; D ambiguous. This CDR3 region has 11 residues. CDR1 is WSHSY, CDR2 SAAADI, per germline.

CDR3 amino acids: CASSLAEDLRGKAFF. CDR3 sequence (DNA): TGCGCCAGCAGCTTGGCCGAGGACCTCCGGGGGAAAGCTTTCTTT. The chain recombines TRBV5-1 with TRBJ1-1; maybe TRBD1 (5 bases). The germline gives CDR1 SGHRS, CDR2 YFSETQ. The CDR3 sequence is 15 residues long. The V end lost 0 bases, the J end lost 9 bases, and 18 bases lay between the germline ends.

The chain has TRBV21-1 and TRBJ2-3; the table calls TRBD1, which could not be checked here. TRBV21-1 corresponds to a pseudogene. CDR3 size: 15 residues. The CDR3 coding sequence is TGTGCCAGCACCCAAGAACAGGGGGAGCCAGATACGCAGTATTTT. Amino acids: CASTQEQGEPDTQYF.

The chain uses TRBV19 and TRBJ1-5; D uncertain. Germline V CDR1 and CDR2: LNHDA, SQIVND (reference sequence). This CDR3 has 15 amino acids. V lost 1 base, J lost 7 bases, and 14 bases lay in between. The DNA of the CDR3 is TGTGCCAGTAGTATAGGAGGGTCTAGCTCCCAGCCCCAGCATTTT. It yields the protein CASSIGGSSSQPQHF.

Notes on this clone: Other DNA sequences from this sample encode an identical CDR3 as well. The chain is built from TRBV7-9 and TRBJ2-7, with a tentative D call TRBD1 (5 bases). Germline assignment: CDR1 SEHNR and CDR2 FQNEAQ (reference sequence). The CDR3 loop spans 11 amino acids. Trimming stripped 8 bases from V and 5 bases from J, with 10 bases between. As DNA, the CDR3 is TGTGCCAGCCGAATAGGGGACGAGCAGTACTTC. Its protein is CASRIGDEQYF.

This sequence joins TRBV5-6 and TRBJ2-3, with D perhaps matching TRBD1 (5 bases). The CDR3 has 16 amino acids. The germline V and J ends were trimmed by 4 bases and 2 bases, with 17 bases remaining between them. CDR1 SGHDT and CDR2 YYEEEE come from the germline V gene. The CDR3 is CASSPLYRTTTDTQYF. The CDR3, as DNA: TGTGCCAGCAGCCCCCTCTACAGGACAACCACAGATACGCAGTATTTT.

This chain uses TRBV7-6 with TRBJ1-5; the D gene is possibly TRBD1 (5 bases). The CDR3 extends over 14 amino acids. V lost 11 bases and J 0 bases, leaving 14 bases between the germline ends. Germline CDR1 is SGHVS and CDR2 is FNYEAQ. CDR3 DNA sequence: TGTGCCGGCGCGGGGCCGTATAGCAATCAGCCCCAGCATTTT. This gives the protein CAGAGPYSNQPQHF.

The CDR3 sequence is CASVDRSNQPQHF. The DNA of the CDR3 is TGTGCCAGTGTGGACAGGAGCAATCAGCCCCAGCATTTT. The chain combines TRBV19 with TRBJ1-5; 7 bases match TRBD1. Germline V lookup: CDR1 LNHDA, CDR2 SQIVND (reference sequence). CDR3 length: 13 amino acids. V lost 8 bases to trimming and J lost 1 base; unmatched junction nucleotides: 2.

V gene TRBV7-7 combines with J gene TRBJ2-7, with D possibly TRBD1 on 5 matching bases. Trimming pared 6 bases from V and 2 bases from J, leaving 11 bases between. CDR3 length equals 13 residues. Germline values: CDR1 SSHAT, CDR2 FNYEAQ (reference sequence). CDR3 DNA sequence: TGTGCCAGCAGTCCTTCGACAGCCTACGAGCAGTACTTC. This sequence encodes CASSPSTAYEQYF.